This is a list of T cell receptor beta chains from one sample in a study of T cell responses to AZD1222 COVID-19 vaccine. Profiling relied on immunoSEQ multiplex PCR, and the TCRdb table lists in-frame clones only, not all of them. This sample has about 110,000 clones; roughly 84% occur once, and the top ten carry under 4%. Sequenced material: peripheral blood, taken on day 0 of AZD1222 vaccination. The receptor set was obtained from an adult in good health. The CDR3 runs from the conserved cysteine through the conserved F or W. A D gene is named only where the DNA matches it firmly. Size is stated for part of the rows, as once, few or many counts, or as a class when the clone is expanded.

>.|TRBD2|TRBV24-1|TRBJ2-5
CATSVWRGGGETQYF
TGTGCCACCAGTGTCTGGCGGGGGGGCGGGGAGACCCAGTACTTC
>.|.|TRBV5-6|TRBJ1-2
CASSLGAGPLNYGYTF
TGTGCCAGCAGCTTGGGGGCGGGGCCACTAAACTATGGCTACACCTTC
>once|.|TRBV6-1|TRBJ1-2
CASSEARTVGHYTF
TGTGCCAGCAGTGAAGCGCGGACAGTTGGGCACTACACCTTC
>.|.|TRBV5-4|TRBJ1-2
CASSLSGLSYGYTF
TGTGCCAGCAGCTTGTCAGGGCTGTCGTATGGCTACACCTTC
>.|TRBD1|TRBV19|TRBJ1-5
CAGGSGTGGLRDNQPQHF
TGTGCCGGGGGCTCCGGGACAGGGGGACTGAGGGATAATCAGCCCCAGCATTTT
>.|.|TRBV21-1|TRBJ1-5
CASSKERPLRVCQPQHF
TGTGCCAGCAGCAAAGAAAGGCCGTTAAGGGTTTGTCAGCCCCAGCATTTT
>.|.|TRBV6-5|TRBJ1-1
CASTRSLGTEAFF
TGTGCCAGCACCCGAAGTCTCGGGACTGAAGCTTTCTTT
>once|TRBD1|TRBV7-2|TRBJ1-6
CASSSRDSNSPLHF
TGTGCCAGCAGCTCCCGGGACAGTAATTCACCCCTCCACTTT
>.|TRBD2|TRBV7-2|TRBJ2-5
CASSPTRAGGSQETQYF
TGTGCCAGCAGCCCAACGAGAGCGGGGGGTAGTCAAGAGACCCAGTACTTC
>.|.|TRBV21-1|TRBJ2-1
CASSKYFGQRALYNEQFF
TGTGCCAGCAGCAAATATTTTGGCCAGAGGGCGTTATACAATGAGCAGTTCTTC
>.|.|TRBV10-1|TRBJ2-3
CASSESGWKKSSTDTQYF
TGCGCCAGCAGTGAGTCAGGTTGGAAGAAGTCTAGCACAGATACGCAGTATTTT
>.|.|TRBV28|TRBJ1-1
CASRSGRPEAFF
TGTGCCAGCAGGTCGGGCAGACCTGAAGCTTTCTTT
>.|.|TRBV18|TRBJ1-4
CASSPLHNEKLFF
TGTGCCAGCTCACCACTACATAATGAAAAACTGTTTTTT
>.|.|TRBV2|TRBJ1-6
CASRPGSSYNSPLHF
TGTGCCAGCAGACCCGGGAGCTCCTATAATTCACCCCTCCACTTT
>.|.|TRBV7-2|TRBJ2-2
CASSFTGITGELFF
TGTGCCAGCAGCTTCACTGGAATCACCGGGGAGCTGTTTTTT
>few|TRBD2|TRBV9|TRBJ2-1
CASSALIAGPDEQFF
TGTGCCAGCAGCGCCTTAATAGCGGGGCCCGATGAGCAGTTCTTC
>.|.|TRBV7-8|TRBJ2-4
CASSFGISGSKNIQYF
TGTGCCAGCAGCTTCGGGATAAGTGGTTCTAAAAACATTCAGTACTTC
>.|.|TRBV18|TRBJ1-6
CASSPQGHYNSPLHF
TGTGCCAGCTCACCACAAGGACATTATAATTCACCCCTCCACTTT
>.|.|TRBV6-5|TRBJ1-6
CASRPETTGATALHF
TGTGCCAGCAGGCCCGAGACTACAGGAGCCACAGCCCTCCACTTT
>.|.|TRBV9|TRBJ2-3
CASSVDRQPSTDTQYF
TGTGCCAGCAGCGTAGACAGACAGCCTAGCACAGATACGCAGTATTTT
>few|TRBD1|TRBV4-2|TRBJ1-2
CASSQDLDRVYYGYTF
TGTGCCAGCAGCCAAGATCTCGACAGGGTTTACTATGGCTACACCTTC
>once|TRBD2|TRBV7-7|TRBJ2-3
CASSPDRLAGVADTQYF
TGTGCCAGCAGCCCAGATAGACTAGCGGGGGTGGCAGATACGCAGTATTTT
>once|.|TRBV5-1|TRBJ2-1
CASSLTGGVTNEQFF
TGCGCCAGCAGCTTAACAGGGGGGGTGACTAATGAGCAGTTCTTC
>few|TRBD1|TRBV11-1|TRBJ2-7
CASSRGTGGINEQYF
TGTGCCAGCAGCCGAGGGACAGGGGGCATCAACGAGCAGTACTTC
>.|.|TRBV7-2|TRBJ2-7
CASAWGTSGLEQYF
TGTGCCAGCGCTTGGGGAACTAGTGGGCTCGAGCAGTACTTC
>.|TRBD1|TRBV5-1|TRBJ2-1
CASSLVLRGTGGNYNEQFF
TGCGCCAGCAGCTTGGTCTTAAGGGGGACAGGGGGCAATTACAATGAGCAGTTCTTC
>.|.|TRBV28|TRBJ1-2
CASSSSRPAGYGYTF
TGTGCCAGCAGTTCATCCCGCCCGGCGGGCTATGGCTACACCTTC
>.|.|TRBV10-3|TRBJ2-2
CASDGGSGELFF
TGTGCCTCCGATGGGGGTTCCGGGGAGCTGTTTTTT
>.|.|TRBV7-9|TRBJ2-3
CASSLGLGVGTDTQYF
TGTGCCAGCAGCTTAGGATTGGGTGTCGGCACAGATACGCAGTATTTT
>few|TRBD1|TRBV27|TRBJ1-6
CASSQTGGFYNSPLHF
TGTGCCAGCAGCCAAACAGGGGGCTTCTATAATTCACCCCTCCACTTT
>.|.|TRBV6-5|TRBJ1-4
CASRLDGGGEKLFF
TGTGCCAGCAGACTGGACGGAGGTGGTGAAAAACTGTTTTTT
>.|.|TRBV28|TRBJ2-7
CASRTGSDYLSYEQYF
TGTGCCAGCAGAACTGGGTCAGACTATCTCTCCTACGAGCAGTACTTC
>.|.|TRBV7-2|TRBJ2-7
CASSLAFQGSYEQYF
TGTGCCAGCAGCTTAGCGTTCCAGGGCTCCTACGAGCAGTACTTC
>.|.|TRBV19|TRBJ1-4
CASSTRVNEKLFF
TGTGCCAGTAGTACCCGAGTTAATGAAAAACTGTTTTTT
>.|TRBD1|TRBV9|TRBJ1-4
CASSVGGQGNEKLFF
TGTGCCAGCAGCGTAGGGGGACAGGGGAATGAAAAACTGTTTTTT
>.|TRBD1|TRBV7-6|TRBJ1-2
CASSSTTGRGGYTF
TGTGCCAGCAGCTCCACGACAGGGCGGGGTGGCTACACCTTC